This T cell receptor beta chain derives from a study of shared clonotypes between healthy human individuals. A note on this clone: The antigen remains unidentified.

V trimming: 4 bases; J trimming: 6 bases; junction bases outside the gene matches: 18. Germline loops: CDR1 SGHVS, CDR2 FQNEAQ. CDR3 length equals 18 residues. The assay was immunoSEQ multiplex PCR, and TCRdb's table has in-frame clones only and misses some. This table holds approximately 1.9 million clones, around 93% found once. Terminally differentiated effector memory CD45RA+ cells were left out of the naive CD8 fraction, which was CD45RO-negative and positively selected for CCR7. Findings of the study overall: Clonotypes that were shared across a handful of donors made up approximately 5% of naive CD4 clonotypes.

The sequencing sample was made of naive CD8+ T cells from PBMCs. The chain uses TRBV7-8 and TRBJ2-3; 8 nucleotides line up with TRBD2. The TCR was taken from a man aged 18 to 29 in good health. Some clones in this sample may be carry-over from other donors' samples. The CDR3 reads CASSSPWTSTPAVDTQYF. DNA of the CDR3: TGTGCCAGCAGCTCTCCCTGGACTAGCACCCCCGCTGTGGATACGCAGTATTTT.